The clone carrying this T cell receptor (beta chain) was observed a few times. Its cognate antigen is unknown. The gene names given are mouse names. The sequenced fragment ends 4 residues before the CDR3 boundary, so the rest is inferred from the germline J gene. These data belong to a study of CD8+ T cells in alopecia areata. Study as a whole: C3H/HeJ graft donors with spontaneous alopecia, aged roughly 6-13 months, supplied skin that was transplanted onto female C3H/HeJ mice aged about 6-11 weeks.

It was with CD4, CD8alpha, NKG2D, NKG2ACE and other markers that pooled cutaneous lymph node cells were sorted. Reverse transcribed after extraction, RNA yielded cDNA as the sequencing template. Assay: immunoSEQ multiplex PCR; the TCRdb copy retains only in-frame clones and omits some. The data show around 300,000 clones, with none appearing a single time. The CDR3 is 13 residues long. The germline V gene has CDR1 LGHNA and CDR2 YNLKQL (reference sequence). General study points: Sharing of TCR sequences between patients (possibly for HLA-related reasons) was less clear than in mice.

V is TRBV5 and J is TRBJ2-3; maybe TRBD1 (5 bases). Sequencing was done on a sample of CD4+ T cells sorted from a lymph node. The source is a C3H/HeJ mouse with alopecia areata. The mice in this strain carry MHC haplotype H2-k. The covered CDR3 bases are TGTGCCAGCAGCCAAGTTGGACAAGAA. Translated: CASSQVGQE. The full CDR3 protein reads CASSQVGQETLYF.